Only a few counts were recorded for the clone carrying this T cell receptor (beta chain). This sample is drawn from a study of STAT5B mutations in CD4+ large granular lymphocyte leukemia. As handled by the study authors: A productive frequency of 2.59 x 10-5 was the lowest detectable. Produced via immunoSEQ multiplex PCR; TCRdb's table is partial and in-frame only. V, J and clone size reflect that table, while D and trimming were determined from the DNA. Of around 33,000 clones in the sample, 65% to 70% are singletons; the top ten hold 2.5% to 3%. The germline V gene encodes CDR1 SGHTS and CDR2 YDEGEE. V was cut by 5 bases and J by 5 bases, with 8 bases left in between. The CDR3 length is 12 residues.

This chain uses TRBV5-8 with TRBJ1-5; D is perhaps TRBD1 (6 bases). Sequencing was done on a sample of CD4+ T cells from blood buffy coats. The source is a human donor in good health. The CDR3 coding sequence is TGTGCCAGCAGTCGACAGGATCAGCCCCAGCATTTT. Translated, it gives CASSRQDQPQHF.